This TCR beta chain is drawn from a study of control samples from healthy donors and cancer patients. This clone was picked up one time. The CDR3 runs to 13 residues. Germline CDR1 KGHSH, CDR2 LQKENI. V lost 2 bases and J lost 8, with 9 bases in between. Sequencing used immunoSEQ multiplex PCR; TCRdb keeps in-frame clones, though not all of them. The data show 150,000 to 200,000 clones, roughly 94% seen once. The sequence came from a woman younger than 30 in good health. The sample comprised blood. V and J are TRBV18 and TRBJ1-4, with D possibly TRBD1 on 6 matching bases. The CDR3 DNA follows: TGTGCCAGCTCACCAGGGGGCCGGGAAAAACTGTTTTTT. It codes for CASSPGGREKLFF.